This entry lists 14 T cell receptor beta chains sequenced from one sample in a study of spatial heterogeneity in lung cancer. TCRdb re-derived calls from the 5' RACE reads in MiXCR, one entry per CDR3 protein. This table has 42,000 or so distinct CDR3 sequences, about 11% appearing once. As to time point: blood at routine non-recurrence follow-up after resection. This specimen consisted of PBMCs, obtained at follow-up. The receptors were sampled from a female donor with early-stage non-small cell lung cancer.

The sample holds many counts of this clonotype. The chain employs TRBV4-3 and TRBJ2-3; the D gene is possibly TRBD2 (6 bases). Germline V gene lookup returns CDR1 LGHNA and CDR2 YSLEER. The CDR3 consists of 16 residues. V lost 0 bases and J lost 7, with 17 bases in between. The CDR3 here is CASSQDTVLGRNTQYF. Written as DNA, the CDR3 is TGCGCCAGCAGCCAAGATACAGTCCTAGGGAGGAATACGCAGTATTTT.

This clonotype was recorded at least ten times. The V and J genes are TRBV20-1 and TRBJ2-3; D is unresolved. Trimming removed 5 bases at V and 4 bases at J, with 16 bases between. The CDR3 contains 14 residues. In germline, CDR1 is DFQATT, CDR2 SNEGSKA (reference sequence). The CDR3 here is CSALGQSIADTQYF. Written as DNA, the CDR3 is TGCAGTGCTTTAGGTCAGAGTATCGCAGATACGCAGTATTTT.

This clonotype was seen many times. The chain has TRBV12-3 or TRBV12-4 and TRBJ1-1; D remains ambiguous. V lost 2 bases to trimming and J lost 8 bases, with 15 bases between them. This CDR3 contains 14 residues. As DNA, the CDR3 is TGTGCCAGCAGTTTAAACCCCCGGACGGGGGAAGCTTTCTTT. Protein: CASSLNPRTGEAFF.

The rearrangement uses TRBV28 and TRBJ2-3, with TRBD2 identical over 9 bases. Germline V gene sequence: CDR1 MDHEN, CDR2 SYDVKM. The V segment lost 6 bases and the J segment 3 bases; nucleotides outside the gene matches: 4. The length of the CDR3 is 14 residues. The CDR3, as DNA: TGTGCCAGCAGCGCTAGCGGGGCTACAGATACGCAGTATTTT. As protein: CASSASGATDTQYF.

This clonotype was recorded at least ten times. The chain recombines TRBV7-2 with TRBJ1-4; possibly TRBD1 for D (5 bases). V was trimmed by 3 bases and J by 5 bases, leaving 10 bases between them. This CDR3 contains 14 residues. Looked up from germline, CDR1 is SGHTA and CDR2 is FQGNSA. Here the CDR3 DNA reads TGTGCCAGCAGCTTCACCGGGGGAAATGAAAAACTGTTTTTT. Protein sequence: CASSFTGGNEKLFF.

This clonotype was seen ten or more times. The chain uses TRBV13 and TRBJ1-2, with D tentatively TRBD1 (6 bases). CDR3 length: 13 amino acids. The V end lost 5 bases, the J end lost 2 bases, and 9 bases lay between the germline ends. In germline, CDR1 is PRHDT, CDR2 FYEKMQ (reference sequence). The CDR3 region has the DNA TGTGCCAGCAGCCGCGACAGGAACTATGGCTACACCTTC. As protein: CASSRDRNYGYTF. Drawing the rest from reference TRBV13 and TRBJ1-2, the complete variable domain is AAGVIQSPRHLIKEKRETATLKCYPIPRHDTVYWYQQGPGQDPQFLISFYEKMQSDKGSIPDRFSAQQFSDYHSELNMSSLELGDSALYFCASSRDRNYGYTFGSGTRLTVV.

This clonotype was observed many times. The chain has TRBV7-9 and TRBJ2-5; a weak D match, TRBD2 (6 bases). The V end lost 1 base, the J end lost 5 bases, and 14 bases lay between the germline ends. This CDR3 region has 15 residues. Germline assignment: CDR1 SEHNR and CDR2 FQNEAQ (reference sequence). The CDR3 region has the DNA TGTGCCAGCAGCTTAGATGCGGGACGCTCGGAGACCCAGTACTTC. It codes for CASSLDAGRSETQYF.

This clonotype has only a few counts. The gene calls are TRBV28 and TRBJ2-5; TRBD2 matches 7 bases. V was clipped by 4 bases and J by 2 bases; unmatched bases: 7. The CDR3 runs 15 residues. Germline V CDR1 and CDR2: MDHEN, SYDVKM. CDR3 sequence (DNA): TGTGCCAGCAGTTCGGTTTCGGGGGGACAAGAGACCCAGTACTTC. Translated, it gives CASSSVSGGQETQYF.

A few counts support this clonotype. The V gene is TRBV5-4, the J gene TRBJ1-4; D is undetermined. The V and J ends lost 0 bases and 2 bases respectively, with 11 bases between them. This CDR3 region has 16 residues. Germline V gene sequence: CDR1 SGHNT, CDR2 YYREEE (reference sequence). DNA for the CDR3: TGTGCCAGCAGCTTGGATGGGATGCGCACTAATGAAAAACTGTTTTTT. It encodes CASSLDGMRTNEKLFF.

This chain joins TRBV5-1 and TRBJ1-4; tentative D call: TRBD1 (5 bases). The ends were cut back, 4 bases at V and 8 bases at J, with 21 bases in the middle. CDR3 length: 16 residues. The V gene's germline CDR1 is SGHRS and CDR2 YFSETQ. As DNA, the CDR3 is TGCGCCAGCAGCCCTCCGGCTGGGGGAGTTGGAGAAAAACTGTTTTTT. This sequence encodes CASSPPAGGVGEKLFF.

This clonotype appeared a few times. The chain combines TRBV5-4 with TRBJ2-2; no reliable D call. Trimming cost V 4 bases and J 6 bases, with 10 bases left between them. The germline V gene has CDR1 SGHNT and CDR2 YYREEE (reference sequence). The CDR3 runs to 13 residues. The CDR3 DNA is TGTGCCAGCAGCCCGGATACATCCGGGGAGCTGTTTTTT. Its protein is CASSPDTSGELFF.

This clonotype has just a few counts. The rearrangement joins TRBV7-2 to TRBJ2-1; TRBD2 agrees at 7 bases. Germline-derived CDR1 and CDR2 are SGHTA and FQGNSA. The CDR3 contains 14 residues. V was clipped by 4 bases and J by 4 bases; unmatched bases: 4. CDR3 coding DNA: TGTGCCAGCAGCTATGGGACTATTTACAATGAGCAGTTCTTC. This encodes CASSYGTIYNEQFF.

This clonotype came up many times. The V gene is TRBV7-3, the J gene TRBJ2-2; D not certain. Germline V CDR1 and CDR2: SGHTA, FQGTGA. V was shortened by 0 bases and J by 16 bases, with 15 bases between the two germline ends. The CDR3 length is 13 residues. CDR3 in DNA: TGTGCCAGCAGCTTAACGTTTAAGGCTACTCCGTTTTTT. This codes for CASSLTFKATPFF.

This clonotype has more than one count but fewer than ten. The rearrangement joins TRBV19 to TRBJ1-5, with 8 bases fitting TRBD1. Germline loops: CDR1 LNHDA, CDR2 SQIVND (reference sequence). The CDR3 is made up of 19 amino acids. Losses at the gene ends were 4 bases for V and 2 bases for J; bases not matched to a gene: 16. CDR3 loop: CASSTFIGTGGRGNQPQHF. CDR3 DNA sequence: TGTGCCAGTAGTACATTTATCGGGACAGGCGGTCGGGGCAATCAGCCCCAGCATTTT.